This T cell receptor (beta chain) is drawn from a study of T cells after yellow fever vaccination. V shed 5 bases, J shed 0 bases, and the junction held 15 bases outside the gene matches. The CDR3 is 20 amino acids. Germline V lookup: CDR1 MDHEN, CDR2 SYDVKM. TCRdb called the 5' RACE reads again in MiXCR, with one record for every CDR3 protein. The sample lists 300,000 to 400,000 distinct CDR3 sequences, roughly an eighth seen once, with roughly 3% in the top ten. The sample holds a few counts of this clonotype. The source was CD4+ T cells sorted from PBMCs, collected 15 days after the yellow fever booster vaccination. V and J are TRBV28 and TRBJ2-4; the match to TRBD2 covers 11 bases. The TCR sequence derives from a man younger than 35 who received the YFV17D yellow fever vaccine. CDR3 nucleotide sequence: TGTGCCAGCAGTCCGCCCAGACGACTAGCGGGGTCCATAGCCAAAAACATTCAGTACTTC. This codes for CASSPPRRLAGSIAKNIQYF.